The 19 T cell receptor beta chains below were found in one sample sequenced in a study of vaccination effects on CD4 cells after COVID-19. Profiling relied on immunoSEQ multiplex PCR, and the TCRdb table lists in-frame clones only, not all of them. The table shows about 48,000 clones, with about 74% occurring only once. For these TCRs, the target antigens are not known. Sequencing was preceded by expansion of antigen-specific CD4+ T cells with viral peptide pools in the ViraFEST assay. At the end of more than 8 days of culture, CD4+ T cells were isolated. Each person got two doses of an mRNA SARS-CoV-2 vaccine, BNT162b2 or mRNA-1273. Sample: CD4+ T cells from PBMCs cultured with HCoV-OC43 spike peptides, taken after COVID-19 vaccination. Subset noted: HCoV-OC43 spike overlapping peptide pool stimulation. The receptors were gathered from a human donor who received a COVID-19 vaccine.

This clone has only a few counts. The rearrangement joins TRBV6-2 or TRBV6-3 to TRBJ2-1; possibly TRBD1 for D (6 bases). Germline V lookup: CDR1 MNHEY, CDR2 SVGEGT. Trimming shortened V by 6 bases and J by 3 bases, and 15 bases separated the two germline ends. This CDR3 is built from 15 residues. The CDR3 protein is CASSKRGIDYNEQFF. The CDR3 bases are TGTGCCAGCAGCAAAAGGGGGATTGACTACAATGAGCAGTTCTTC.

As DNA, the CDR3 is TGTGCCAGCAGCGGAGAAGGATCTGCGGGGGAGGCAGATACGCAGTATTTT. Amino acids: CASSGEGSAGEADTQYF. The chain has TRBV14 and TRBJ2-3; the match to TRBD2 covers 7 bases. V shed 5 bases, J shed 4 bases, and the junction held 15 bases outside the gene matches. CDR1 and CDR2 (germline): SGHDN, FVKESK. The CDR3 is made up of 17 amino acids. Drawing the rest from reference TRBV14 and TRBJ2-3, the complete variable domain is EAGVTQFPSHSVIEKGQTVTLRCDPISGHDNLYWYRRVMGKEIKFLLHFVKESKQDESGMPNNRFLAERTGGTYSTLKVQPAELEDSGVYFCASSGEGSAGEADTQYFGPGTRLTVL.

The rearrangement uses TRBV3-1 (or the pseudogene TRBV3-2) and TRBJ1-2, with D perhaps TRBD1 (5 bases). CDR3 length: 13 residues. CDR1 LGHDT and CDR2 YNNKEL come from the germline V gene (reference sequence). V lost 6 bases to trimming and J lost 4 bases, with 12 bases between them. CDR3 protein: CASSRAGPYGYTF. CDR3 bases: TGTGCCAGCAGTCGGGCAGGGCCCTATGGCTACACCTTC.

The CDR3 sequence: CASMLGANTYEQYF. Written as DNA, the CDR3 is TGTGCCAGCATGTTAGGGGCCAACACCTACGAGCAGTACTTC. The rearrangement links TRBV6-5 to TRBJ2-7, with D possibly TRBD1 on 5 matching bases. Trimming pared 7 bases from V and 2 bases from J, leaving 15 bases between. CDR1 MNHEY and CDR2 SVGAGI come from the germline V gene. This CDR3 spans 14 amino acids.

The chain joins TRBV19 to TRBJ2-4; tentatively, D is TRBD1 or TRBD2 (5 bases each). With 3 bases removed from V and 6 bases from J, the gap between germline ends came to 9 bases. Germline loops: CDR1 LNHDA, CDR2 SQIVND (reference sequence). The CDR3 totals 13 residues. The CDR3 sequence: CASSMGVLNIQYF. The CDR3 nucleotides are TGTGCCAGTAGTATGGGGGTTTTAAACATTCAGTACTTC.

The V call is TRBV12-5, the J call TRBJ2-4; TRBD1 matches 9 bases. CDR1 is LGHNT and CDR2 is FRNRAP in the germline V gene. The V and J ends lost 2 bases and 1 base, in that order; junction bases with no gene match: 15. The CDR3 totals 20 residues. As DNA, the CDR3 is TGTGCTAGTGGTTTGACCCTGGGACAGGGTTATTTCCTGGCCAAAAACATTCAGTACTTC. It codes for CASGLTLGQGYFLAKNIQYF.

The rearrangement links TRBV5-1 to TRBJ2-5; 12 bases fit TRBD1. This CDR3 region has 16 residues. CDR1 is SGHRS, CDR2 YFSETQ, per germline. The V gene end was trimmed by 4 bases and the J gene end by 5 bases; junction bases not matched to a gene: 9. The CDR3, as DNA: TGCGCCAGCAGCAACTCGGGACAGGGGGCGGGGGAGACCCAGTACTTC. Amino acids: CASSNSGQGAGETQYF.

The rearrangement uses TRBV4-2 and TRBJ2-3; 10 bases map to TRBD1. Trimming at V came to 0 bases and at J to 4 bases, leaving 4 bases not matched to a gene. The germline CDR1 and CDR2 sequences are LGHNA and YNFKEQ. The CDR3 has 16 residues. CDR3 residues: CASSQDIGQGADTQYF. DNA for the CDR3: TGTGCCAGCAGCCAAGATATAGGACAGGGGGCAGATACGCAGTATTTT.

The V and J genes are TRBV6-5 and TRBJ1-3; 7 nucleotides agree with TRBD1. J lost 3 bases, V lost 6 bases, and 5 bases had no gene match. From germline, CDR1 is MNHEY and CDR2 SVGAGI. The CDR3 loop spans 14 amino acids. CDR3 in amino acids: CASSHPGGGNTIYF. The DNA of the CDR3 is TGTGCCAGCAGCCACCCAGGGGGTGGAAACACCATATATTTT.

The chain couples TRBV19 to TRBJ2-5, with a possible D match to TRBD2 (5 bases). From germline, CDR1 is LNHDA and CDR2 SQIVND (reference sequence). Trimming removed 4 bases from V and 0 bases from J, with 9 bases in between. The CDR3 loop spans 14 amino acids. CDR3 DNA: TGTGCCAGTAGTAGGACTTTTTACCAAGAGACCCAGTACTTC. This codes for CASSRTFYQETQYF.

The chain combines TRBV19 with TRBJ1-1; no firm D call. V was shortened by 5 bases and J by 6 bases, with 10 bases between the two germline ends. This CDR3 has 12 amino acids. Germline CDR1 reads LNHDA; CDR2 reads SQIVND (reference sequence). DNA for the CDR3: TGTGCCAGTAGTGATCCGCGTCCTGAAGCTTTCTTT. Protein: CASSDPRPEAFF.

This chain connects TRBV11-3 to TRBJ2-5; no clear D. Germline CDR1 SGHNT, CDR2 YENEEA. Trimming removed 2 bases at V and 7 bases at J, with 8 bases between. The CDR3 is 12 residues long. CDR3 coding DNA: TGTGCCAGCAGCTTACAGTCCGGGACCCAGTACTTC. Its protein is CASSLQSGTQYF.

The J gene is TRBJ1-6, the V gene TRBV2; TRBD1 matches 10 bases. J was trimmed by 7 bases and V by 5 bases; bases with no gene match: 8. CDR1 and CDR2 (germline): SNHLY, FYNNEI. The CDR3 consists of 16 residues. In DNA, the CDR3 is TGTGCCAGCAGTCCAGACAGGGGGCTATGGAATTCACCCCTCCACTTT. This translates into CASSPDRGLWNSPLHF.

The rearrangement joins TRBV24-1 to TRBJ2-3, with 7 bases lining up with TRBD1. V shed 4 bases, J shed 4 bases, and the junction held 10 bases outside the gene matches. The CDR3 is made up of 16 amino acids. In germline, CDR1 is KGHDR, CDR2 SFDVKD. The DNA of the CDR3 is TGTGCCACCAGTGACCCAGGGACAGCAGCTTCAGATACGCAGTATTTT. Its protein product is CATSDPGTAASDTQYF.

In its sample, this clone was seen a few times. In DNA, the CDR3 is TGTGCCAGTAAAGCGGCAGGGATCGGGCAGCCCCAGCATTTT. Its translation: CASKAAGIGQPQHF. The V and J genes are TRBV19 and TRBJ1-5; D may be TRBD1 (5 bases). CDR3 size: 14 residues. V lost 7 bases and J 7 bases, leaving 17 bases between the germline ends. Germline V lookup: CDR1 LNHDA, CDR2 SQIVND (reference sequence).

DNA of the CDR3: TGTGCCAGCAGCCGGGGGGGAGGGTCGTTAGGGCGAGAGACCCAGTACTTC. As protein: CASSRGGGSLGRETQYF. The gene calls are TRBV6-2 or TRBV6-3 and TRBJ2-5; 8 bases align to TRBD2. J was trimmed by 4 bases and V by 6 bases; bases with no gene match: 16. The length of the CDR3 is 17 residues. Germline CDR1 reads MNHEY; CDR2 reads SVGEGT.

CDR3 residues: CASSLARGRAEAFF. As DNA, the CDR3 is TGTGCCAGCAGCTTGGCAAGGGGGAGAGCTGAAGCTTTCTTT. V and J are TRBV5-4 and TRBJ1-1; TRBD1 is a possible D gene (6 bases). CDR1 SGHNT and CDR2 YYREEE come from the germline V gene (reference sequence). The CDR3 extends over 14 amino acids. The V end lost 0 bases, the J end lost 6 bases, and 12 bases lay between the germline ends. The variable domain in full, with the rest retrieved from reference TRBV5-4 and TRBJ1-1, is ETGVTQSPTHLIKTRGQQVTLRCSSQSGHNTVSWYQQALGQGPQFIFQYYREEENGRGNFPPRFSGLQFPNYSSELNVNALELDDSALYLCASSLARGRAEAFFGQGTRLTVV.

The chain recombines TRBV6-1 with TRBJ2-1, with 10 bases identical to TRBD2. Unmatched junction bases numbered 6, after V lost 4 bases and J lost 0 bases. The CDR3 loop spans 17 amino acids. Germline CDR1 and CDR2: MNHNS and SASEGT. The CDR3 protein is CASSASLAGGSYNEQFF. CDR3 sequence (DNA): TGTGCCAGCAGTGCCTCATTAGCGGGGGGCTCCTACAATGAGCAGTTCTTC.

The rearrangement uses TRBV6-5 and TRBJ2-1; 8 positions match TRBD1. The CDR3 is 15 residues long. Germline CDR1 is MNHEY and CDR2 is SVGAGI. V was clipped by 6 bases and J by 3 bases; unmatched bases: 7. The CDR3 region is CASSQTGDGYNEQFF. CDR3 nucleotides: TGTGCCAGCAGCCAGACAGGGGATGGCTACAATGAGCAGTTCTTC.